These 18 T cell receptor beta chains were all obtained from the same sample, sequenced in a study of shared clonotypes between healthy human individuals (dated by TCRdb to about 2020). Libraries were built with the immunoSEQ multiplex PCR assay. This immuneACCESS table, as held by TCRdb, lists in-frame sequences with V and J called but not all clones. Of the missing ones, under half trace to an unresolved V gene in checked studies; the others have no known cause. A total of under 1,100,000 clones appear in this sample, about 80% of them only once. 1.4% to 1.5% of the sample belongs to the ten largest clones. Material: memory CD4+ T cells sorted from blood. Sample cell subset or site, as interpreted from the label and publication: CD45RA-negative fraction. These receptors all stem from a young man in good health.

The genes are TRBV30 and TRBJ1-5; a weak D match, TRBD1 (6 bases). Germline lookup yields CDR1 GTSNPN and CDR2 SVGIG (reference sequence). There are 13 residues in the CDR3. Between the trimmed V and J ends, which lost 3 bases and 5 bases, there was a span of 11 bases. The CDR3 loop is CAWSGQTHQPQHF. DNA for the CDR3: TGTGCCTGGAGCGGACAGACCCATCAGCCCCAGCATTTT.

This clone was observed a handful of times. CDR3 in amino acids: CAWSPRGRRTEAFF. DNA for the CDR3: TGTGCCTGGAGCCCCAGGGGGCGACGGACTGAAGCTTTCTTT. J is TRBJ1-1 and V is TRBV30; the match to TRBD1 covers 8 bases. The V and J ends lost 3 bases and 5 bases, in that order; junction bases with no gene match: 8. Germline V lookup: CDR1 GTSNPN, CDR2 SVGIG (reference sequence). This CDR3 is 14 amino acids long.

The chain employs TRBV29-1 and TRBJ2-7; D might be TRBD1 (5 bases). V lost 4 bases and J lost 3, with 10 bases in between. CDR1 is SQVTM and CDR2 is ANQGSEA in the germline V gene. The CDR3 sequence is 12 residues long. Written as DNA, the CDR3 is TGCAGCGTTGCCTCTCAGGGCTACGAGCAGTACTTC. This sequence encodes CSVASQGYEQYF.

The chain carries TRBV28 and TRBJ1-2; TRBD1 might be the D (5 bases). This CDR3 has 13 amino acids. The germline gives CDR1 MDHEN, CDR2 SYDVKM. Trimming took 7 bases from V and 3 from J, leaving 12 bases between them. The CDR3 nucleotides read TGTGCCAGCACCGAGGGACGGCACTATGGCTACACCTTC. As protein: CASTEGRHYGYTF.

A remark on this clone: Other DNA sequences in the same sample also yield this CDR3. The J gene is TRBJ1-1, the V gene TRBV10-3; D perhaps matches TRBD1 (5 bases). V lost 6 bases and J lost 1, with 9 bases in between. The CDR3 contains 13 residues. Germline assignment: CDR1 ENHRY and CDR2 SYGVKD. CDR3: CAISQGGNTEAFF. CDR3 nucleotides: TGTGCCATCAGCCAGGGCGGGAACACTGAAGCTTTCTTT.

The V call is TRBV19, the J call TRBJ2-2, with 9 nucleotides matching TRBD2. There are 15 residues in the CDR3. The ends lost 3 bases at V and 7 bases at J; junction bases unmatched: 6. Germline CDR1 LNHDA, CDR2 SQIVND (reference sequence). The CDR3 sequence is CASSISSGKIGELFF. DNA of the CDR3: TGTGCCAGTAGTATCTCTAGCGGGAAAATCGGGGAGCTGTTTTTT.

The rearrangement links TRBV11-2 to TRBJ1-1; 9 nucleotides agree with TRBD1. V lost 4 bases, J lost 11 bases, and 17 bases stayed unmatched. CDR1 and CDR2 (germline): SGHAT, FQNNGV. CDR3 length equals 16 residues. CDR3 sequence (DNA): TGTGCCAGCAGCTCCCTGACAGGGGGGACGCCAATAGTCGCTTTCTTT. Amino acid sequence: CASSSLTGGTPIVAFF. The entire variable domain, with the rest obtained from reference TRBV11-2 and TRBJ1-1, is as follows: EAGVAQSPRYKIIEKRQSVAFWCNPISGHATLYWYQQILGQGPKLLIQFQNNGVVDDSQLPKDRFSAERLKGVDSTLKIQPAKLEDSAVYLCASSSLTGGTPIVAFFGQGTRLTVV.

The chain's CDR3 is CASSPGAREQNIQYF. The CDR3 DNA sequence: TGTGCCAGCTCACCAGGGGCCAGGGAACAAAACATTCAGTACTTC. This chain joins TRBV18 and TRBJ2-4, with D possibly matching TRBD1 (5 bases). The CDR3 is 15 amino acids. Germline values: CDR1 KGHSH, CDR2 LQKENI. The ends were cut back, 2 bases at V and 5 bases at J, with 13 bases in the middle.

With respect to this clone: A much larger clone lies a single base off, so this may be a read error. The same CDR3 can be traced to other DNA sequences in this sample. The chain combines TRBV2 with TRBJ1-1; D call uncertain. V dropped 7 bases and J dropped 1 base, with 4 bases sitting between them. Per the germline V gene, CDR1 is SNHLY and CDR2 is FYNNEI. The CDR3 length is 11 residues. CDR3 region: CASTANTEAFF. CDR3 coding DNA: TGTGCCAGCACGGCGAACACTGAAGCTTTCTTT.

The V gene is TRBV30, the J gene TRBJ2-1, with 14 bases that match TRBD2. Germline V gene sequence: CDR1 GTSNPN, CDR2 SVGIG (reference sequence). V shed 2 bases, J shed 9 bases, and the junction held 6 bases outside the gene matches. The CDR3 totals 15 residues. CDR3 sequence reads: CAWSLTSGRAGEQFF. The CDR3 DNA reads TGTGCCTGGAGTTTGACTAGCGGGAGGGCGGGTGAGCAGTTCTTC.

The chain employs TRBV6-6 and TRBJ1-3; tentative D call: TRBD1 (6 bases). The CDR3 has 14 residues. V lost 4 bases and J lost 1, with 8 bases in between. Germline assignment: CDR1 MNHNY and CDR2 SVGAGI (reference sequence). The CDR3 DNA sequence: TGTGCCAGCAGTTTAGGGGGGTCTGGAAACACCATATATTTT. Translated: CASSLGGSGNTIYF.

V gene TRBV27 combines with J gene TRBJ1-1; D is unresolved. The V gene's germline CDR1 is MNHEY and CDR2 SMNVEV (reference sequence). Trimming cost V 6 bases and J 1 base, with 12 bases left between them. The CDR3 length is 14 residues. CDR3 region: CASSPIGTNTEAFF. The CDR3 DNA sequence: TGTGCCAGCAGCCCTATAGGAACGAACACTGAAGCTTTCTTT.

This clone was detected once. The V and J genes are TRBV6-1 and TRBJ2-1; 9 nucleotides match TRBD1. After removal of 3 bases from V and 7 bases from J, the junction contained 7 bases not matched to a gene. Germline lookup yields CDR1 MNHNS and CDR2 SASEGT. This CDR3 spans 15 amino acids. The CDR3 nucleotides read TGTGCCAGCAGTGAGTCCGGGACAGGGTGGAATGAGCAGTTCTTC. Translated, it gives CASSESGTGWNEQFF.

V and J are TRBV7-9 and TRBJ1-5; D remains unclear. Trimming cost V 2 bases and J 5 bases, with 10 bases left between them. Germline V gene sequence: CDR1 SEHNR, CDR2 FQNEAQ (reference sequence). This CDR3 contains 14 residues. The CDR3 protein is CASSLTETYQPQHF. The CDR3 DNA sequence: TGTGCCAGCAGCTTAACAGAGACATATCAGCCCCAGCATTTT.

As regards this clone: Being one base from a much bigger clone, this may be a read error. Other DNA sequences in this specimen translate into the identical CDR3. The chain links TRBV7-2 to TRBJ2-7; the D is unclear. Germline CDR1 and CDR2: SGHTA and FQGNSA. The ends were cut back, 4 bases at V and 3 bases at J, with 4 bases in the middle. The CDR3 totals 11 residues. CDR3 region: CASSSFYEQYF. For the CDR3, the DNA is TGTGCCAGCAGCTCCTTCTACGAGCAGTACTTC.

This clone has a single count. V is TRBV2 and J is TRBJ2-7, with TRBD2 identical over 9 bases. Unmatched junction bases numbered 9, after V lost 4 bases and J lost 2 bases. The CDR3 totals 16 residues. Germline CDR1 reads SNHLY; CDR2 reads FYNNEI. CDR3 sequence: CASSAAGAGGTYEQYF. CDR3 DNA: TGTGCCAGCAGTGCCGCTGGAGCGGGGGGAACCTACGAGCAGTACTTC. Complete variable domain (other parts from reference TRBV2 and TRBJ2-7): EPEVTQTPSHQVTQMGQEVILRCVPISNHLYFYWYRQILGQKVEFLVSFYNNEISEKSEIFDDQFSVERPDGSNFTLKIRSTKLEDSAMYFCASSAAGAGGTYEQYFGPGTRLTVT.

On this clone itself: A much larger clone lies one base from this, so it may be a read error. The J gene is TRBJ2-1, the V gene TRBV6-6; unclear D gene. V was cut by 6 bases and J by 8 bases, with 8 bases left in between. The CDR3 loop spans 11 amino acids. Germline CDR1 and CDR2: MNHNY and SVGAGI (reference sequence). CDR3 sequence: CASSLLYEQFF. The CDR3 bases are TGTGCCAGCAGCCTCCTCTATGAGCAGTTCTTC.

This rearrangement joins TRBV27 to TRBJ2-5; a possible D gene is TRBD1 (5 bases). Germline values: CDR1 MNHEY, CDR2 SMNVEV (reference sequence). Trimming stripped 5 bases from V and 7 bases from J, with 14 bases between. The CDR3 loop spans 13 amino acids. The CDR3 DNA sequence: TGTGCCAGCAGTATGTCCCAGGGCGGGACCCAGTACTTC. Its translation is CASSMSQGGTQYF.